The rows below give T cell receptor beta chains drawn from one sample of a study of blood T cell repertoires in COVID-19. TCRdb's table, derived via immunoSEQ multiplex PCR, lists solely in-frame clones and lacks some. The data contain around 170,000 clones, around 92% of them singletons. Sequenced input: peripheral blood. Receptors were obtained from a man in his sixties with acute or convalescent COVID-19. Both conserved end residues are part of each CDR3. D genes are given only for firm matches. Some rows have no size entry. The others give once, few or many, or a class for an expanded clone.

clone_size d_call j_call v_call cdr3_nt cdr3_aa
NA NA TRBJ1-1 TRBV6-6 TGTGCCAGCAGCAAGCAAAACACTGAAGCTTTCTTT CASSKQNTEAFF
once NA TRBJ1-2 TRBV3-1/TRBV3-2 TGTGCCAGCAGCTCTCGGGACACACGGAACTATGGCTACACCTTC CASSSRDTRNYGYTF
NA NA TRBJ2-2 TRBV5-1 TGCGCCAGCACGACGCAGGCGAACACCGGGGAGCTGTTTTTT CASTTQANTGELFF
NA TRBD2 TRBJ2-7 TRBV6-1 TGTGCCAGCAGTACTAGCGGGGCTAACGAGCAGTACTTC CASSTSGANEQYF
NA TRBD2 TRBJ2-3 TRBV5-1 TGCGCCAGCAGCGGGACTAGTAGCACAGATACGCAGTATTTT CASSGTSSTDTQYF
few NA TRBJ1-2 TRBV5-1 TGCGCCAGCAGCTTGGAGGGGACACTCTGGGGCTACACCTTC CASSLEGTLWGYTF
NA NA TRBJ2-3 TRBV5-1 TGCGCCAGCAGCTTGGATGGTCGAGGGGATACGCAGTATTTT CASSLDGRGDTQYF
NA NA TRBJ2-2 TRBV7-2 TGTGCCAGCAGCTTAGCGCTAACCGGGGAGCTGTTTTTT CASSLALTGELFF
NA NA TRBJ2-2 TRBV30 TGTGCCTGCAAAACAGCGAACACCGGGGAGCTGTTTTTT CACKTANTGELFF
NA NA TRBJ1-6 TRBV7-9 TGTGCCAGCAGCTTAGATGGTGGCGGTAGACCCCTCCACTTT CASSLDGGGRPLHF
few NA TRBJ1-3 TRBV6-5 TGTGCCAGCAGTTCGGTAAACACCATATATTTT CASSSVNTIYF
few TRBD1 TRBJ1-6 TRBV19 TGTGCCAGTAGTATAGCCGGACAGGGGGCGAATTCACCCCTCCACTTT CASSIAGQGANSPLHF
NA TRBD2 TRBJ2-3 TRBV5-1 TGCGCCAGCGGGGGGGCAGATACGCAGTATTTT CASGGADTQYF
NA NA TRBJ1-6 TRBV5-1 TGCGCCAGCAGCTTGACTCGGGGTGGGGTTGAATCACCCCTCCACTTT CASSLTRGGVESPLHF
NA NA TRBJ2-3 TRBV5-8 TGTGCCAGCAGGGGCCAAGATACGCAGTATTTT CASRGQDTQYF
NA TRBD1 TRBJ2-1 TRBV7-8 TGTGCCAGCAGCTTTAGGGGACAGGGGGCGATCTCCTCCTACAATGAGCAGTTCTTC CASSFRGQGAISSYNEQFF
NA NA TRBJ2-5 TRBV5-1 TGCGCCAGCAGCTTTCAAGGAGGGCAAGAGACCCAGTACTTC CASSFQGGQETQYF
once NA TRBJ1-6 TRBV19 TGTGCCAGTAGTATAGCCAGGGGAGCCTATAATTCACCCCTCCACTTT CASSIARGAYNSPLHF
few NA TRBJ1-2 TRBV9 TGTGCCAGCAGCTTACAGGGCGGCTATGGCTACACCTTC CASSLQGGYGYTF
NA TRBD1 TRBJ2-5 TRBV30 TGTGCCTGGAGTCGCGACAGGGGGCGCCGGGAGACCCAGTACTTC CAWSRDRGRRETQYF
NA TRBD1 TRBJ2-5 TRBV7-9 TGTGCCAGCAGCGCGAGTAACAGGGGGCTCTGGGAGACCCAGTACTTC CASSASNRGLWETQYF
NA TRBD1 TRBJ1-6 TRBV13 TGTGCCAGCGGGACAGTTAATTCACCCCTCCACTTT CASGTVNSPLHF
NA NA TRBJ1-1 TRBV30 TGTGCCTGGAGTTGGGGCCGCGGCACTGAAGCTTTCTTT CAWSWGRGTEAFF
NA NA TRBJ1-1 TRBV7-2 TGTGCCAGCAGCTTGTACGGGGATACTGAAGCTTTCTTT CASSLYGDTEAFF
NA TRBD1 TRBJ2-5 TRBV6-6 TGTGCCAGTAAACGGGACAGCCAAGAGACCCAGTACTTC CASKRDSQETQYF
NA TRBD1 TRBJ2-1 TRBV5-1 TGCGCCAGCAGCTTGGATCGACAGGGGGGCAACAATGAGCAGTTCTTC CASSLDRQGGNNEQFF
NA NA TRBJ2-7 TRBV9 TGTGCCAGCAGCTCACAGGGAGACGAGCAGTACTTC CASSSQGDEQYF
NA NA TRBJ2-4 TRBV6-2/TRBV6-3 TGTGCCAGCAGTAGGGCGGGCGGGGGCAACATTCAGTACTTC CASSRAGGGNIQYF
once NA TRBJ1-3 TRBV19 TGTGCCAGCACAGGGAGCTCTGGAAACACCATATATTTT CASTGSSGNTIYF
NA NA TRBJ1-1 TRBV5-1 TGCGCCAGCAGCCAGTTCACAGAGAACACTGAAGCTTTCTTT CASSQFTENTEAFF
NA NA TRBJ2-7 TRBV21-1 TGTGCCAGCAGCCAGACTAGCGGGGGCCTATTACCGAGCTCCTACGAGCAGTACTTC CASSQTSGGLLPSSYEQYF
NA NA TRBJ2-5 TRBV19 TGTGCCAGTAGTATCGGGGTAGCCCCGGGGACCCAGTACTTC CASSIGVAPGTQYF
NA NA TRBJ1-1 TRBV7-3 TGTGCCAGCAGCTCTGACAGGAACACTGAAGCTTTCTTT CASSSDRNTEAFF
NA TRBD1 TRBJ2-7 TRBV3-1/TRBV3-2 TGTGCCAGCAGCCAAAGGGACAGGGTGAGCTCCTACGAGCAGTACTTC CASSQRDRVSSYEQYF
NA NA TRBJ1-1 TRBV5-4 TGTGCCAGCAGCTTCACCGGGACAAAGGCTTTCTTT CASSFTGTKAFF
NA TRBD1 TRBJ1-4 TRBV2 TGTGCCAGCAGTCAATTGGGACAGCCTAATGAAAAACTGTTTTTT CASSQLGQPNEKLFF
NA TRBD1 TRBJ1-5 TRBV27 TGTGCCAGCAGCTCCGGGGGACAGGCGGTCAATCAGCCCCAGCATTTT CASSSGGQAVNQPQHF
NA TRBD1 TRBJ1-1 TRBV19 TGTGCCAGTAGTAGGGACAGGGGCGGTGGCACTGAAGCTTTCTTT CASSRDRGGGTEAFF
NA NA TRBJ2-5 TRBV3-1/TRBV3-2 TGTGCCAGCAGCTCCAGGCCAGAGACCCAGTACTTC CASSSRPETQYF
NA TRBD1 TRBJ2-4 TRBV2 TGTGCCAGCGGCGGACAGGGAGGAACCAAAAACATTCAGTACTTC CASGGQGGTKNIQYF
few NA TRBJ1-5 TRBV4-1 TGCGCCAGCAGCCAAGATCTTGGAGGGACTTATAGCAATCAGCCCCAGCATTTT CASSQDLGGTYSNQPQHF
NA NA TRBJ1-5 TRBV21-1 TGTGCCAGCAGCAAACTTCGACAGGGGGCAAGTCAGCCCCAGCATTTT CASSKLRQGASQPQHF
NA TRBD1 TRBJ1-6 TRBV5-4 TGTGCCAGCAGCTTTGACAGGGAGTCACCCCTCCACTTT CASSFDRESPLHF
NA NA TRBJ1-1 TRBV2 TGTGCCAGCAGAAAGACAGGCCTGAACACTGAAGCTTTCTTT CASRKTGLNTEAFF
NA NA TRBJ1-1 TRBV5-5 TGTGCCAGCAGCTTTAGGGGCCAAGGGACTGAAGCTTTCTTT CASSFRGQGTEAFF
NA NA TRBJ1-2 TRBV11-2 TGTGCCAGCAGTCCTCAGGGGTGGGATGGCTACACCTTC CASSPQGWDGYTF
NA NA TRBJ2-4 TRBV18 TGTGCCAGCTCGCCAGTTCAGGGAATAGCCAAAAACATTCAGTACTTC CASSPVQGIAKNIQYF
NA TRBD1 TRBJ2-7 TRBV6-2/TRBV6-3 TGTGCCAGCAGTTACGAGCGGGACAGGGGCTATGAGCAGTACTTC CASSYERDRGYEQYF